This TCR beta chain is drawn from a study of patients and donors after allogeneic stem cell transplantation. The germline CDR1 and CDR2 sequences are DFQATT and SNEGSKA (reference sequence). The CDR3 runs 14 residues. Trimming removed 4 bases from V and 6 bases from J; junction bases left unmatched: 7. TCRdb used MiXCR to reprocess the RT-PCR reads, holding one entry per CDR3 protein. Among a few hundred thousand distinct CDR3 sequences listed, around 40% were seen once. V usage is TRBV20-1 and J usage is TRBJ1-5, with 9 bases that match TRBD1. Sequencing used blood, either unsorted or a sorted T cell fraction (not recorded which). The receptor's source is a human donor who was either an allogeneic HSCT recipient or a stem cell or donor lymphocyte infusion donor (not recorded which). It is not recorded whose cells these are; they may come from a transplant donor. The CDR3 DNA follows: TGCAGTGCTAATACAGGGGGCGCGGGTCAGCCCCAGCATTTT. It is translated as CSANTGGAGQPQHF.